This TCR beta chain was recovered during a study of blood T cell repertoires in COVID-19 (dated by TCRdb to about 2020). Regarding the research as a whole: Collaborator samples came from the United States, Italy and Spain and covered acute and convalescent phases of COVID-19. The material from the prospective study consisted of cDNA or gDNA derived from T cells, B-cell-depleted T cells, or PBMCs. Deeply sampled blood TCRbeta repertoires from subjects exposed to, actively infected with, or recovered from COVID-19 were included in the dataset. The repertoires were released in a freely available public database meant as a resource for research on the immune response to SARS-CoV-2. The samples were drawn from the first 160 participants of the ongoing ImmuneRACE study and from some 1,300 subjects provided by 6 global collaborators. A de-identified subject ID, COVID-19 status, age in years and sex were almost always included in the sample metadata. Where HLA class I and class II types were available, the types were taken from metadata supplied by the sample provider, not from assay-based typing.

The immunoSEQ Assay, a bias-controlled multiplex PCR, was used to amplify TCRbeta CDR3 regions from genomic DNA. As for how the authors treated the data: The number of nucleated cells in each sample was estimated by amplification of reference gene primers within the assay. To quantify the absolute abundance of each unique TCRbeta CDR3 rearrangement, sequence reads were collapsed and filtered. For each sample, productive Simpson clonality was calculated by taking the square root of Simpson's diversity index across productive rearrangements. TCRdb retrieved this table from immuneACCESS and kept in-frame rearrangements only. Not all clones are present; in checked studies, unresolved V genes account for under half, and no reason is known for the remainder. V, J and clone size are taken as reported in that table, and D and trimming were inferred from the DNA itself. The sample table holds under 300,000 clones, of which approximately 83% were seen once. Around 2% of the sample is in the top ten clones.

In regard to this clone: Which antigen it targets is not known. Base quality data are lacking; no much larger clone is found one base away.

In the prospective study, participants were roughly 18 to 95 years old, resided in approximately 25 geographic areas of the United States, and were enrolled through a virtual design. In the prospective study, cohorts were assigned on the basis of participant-reported clinical history obtained from a screening survey and a study questionnaire. ImmuneRACE Cohort 3 recovered participants were defined by two consecutive negative NP/OP PCR tests, healthcare professional clearance, or symptom resolution. In the prospective study, mobile phlebotomists collected whole blood, serum and a nasopharyngeal or oropharyngeal swab from each participant. Participants in the prospective study had the option to provide additional blood draws and questionnaires over a roughly 2-month period. Before DNA extraction, blood samples from the prospective study were shipped at room temperature or frozen. The germline ends are 11 bases apart after V is trimmed by 4 bases and J by 1 base. From the cysteine through the phenylalanine, the CDR3 covers 15 amino acids. The read is trimmed to its CDR3 DNA, 45 bases read in frame from base 1. CDR1 MDHEN and CDR2 SYDVKM are derived from the germline V gene.

General conclusions and limits of the study: The amount of clinical and demographic metadata varied by source and participant and was provided uncurated.

This TCR came from a woman between 45 and 65 years old who had recovered from COVID-19. Sequenced input: PBMCs or T cells enriched from blood (not recorded which). The V and J segments used are TRBV28 and TRBJ1-3, with TRBD1 perhaps the D gene, on 5 matching bases. The CDR3 region has the sequence CASSSHDSSGNTIYF. The nucleotides read TGTGCCAGCAGTTCCCATGACAGTTCTGGAAACACCATATATTTT.